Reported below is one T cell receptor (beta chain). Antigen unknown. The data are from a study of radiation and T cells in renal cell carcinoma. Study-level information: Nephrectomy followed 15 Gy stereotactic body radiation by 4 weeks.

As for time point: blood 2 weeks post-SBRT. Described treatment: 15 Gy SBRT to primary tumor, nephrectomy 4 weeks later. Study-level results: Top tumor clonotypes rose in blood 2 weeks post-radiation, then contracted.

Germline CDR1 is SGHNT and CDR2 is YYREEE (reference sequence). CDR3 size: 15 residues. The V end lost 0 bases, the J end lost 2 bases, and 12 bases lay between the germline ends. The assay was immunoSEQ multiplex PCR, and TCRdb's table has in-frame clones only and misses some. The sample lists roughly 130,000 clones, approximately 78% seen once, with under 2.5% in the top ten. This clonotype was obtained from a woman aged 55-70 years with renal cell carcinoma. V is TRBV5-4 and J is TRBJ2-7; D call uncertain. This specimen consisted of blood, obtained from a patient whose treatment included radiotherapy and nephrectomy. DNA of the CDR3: TGTGCCAGCAGCTTGGGGCCTGGCGAGGCCTACGAGCAGTACTTC. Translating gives CASSLGPGEAYEQYF.